Listed below are T cell receptor beta chains from one sample, sequenced in a study of T cells in Graves' hyperthyroidism and ophthalmopathy. TCRdb used MiXCR to reprocess the multiplex PCR reads, holding one entry per CDR3 protein. The data contain around 700,000 distinct CDR3 sequences, about a third of them seen just once; the ten biggest clones take up around 29%. Sequencing was carried out using blood. These receptors came from a woman aged 40-49 years with Graves' hyperthyroidism. The CDR3 runs from the conserved cysteine through the conserved F or W. The order of the fields is V gene, clone size, D gene, J gene, CDR3 protein, CDR3 DNA. D genes are given only for firm matches. Rows may omit the clone size; those that give it use once, few, many or a size class.

>TRBV6-2/TRBV6-3|few|NA|TRBJ1-5
CASREDNGNQPQHF
TGTGCCAGCAGAGAAGACAATGGCAATCAGCCCCAGCATTTT
>TRBV28|few|TRBD2|TRBJ2-7
CASSLPFAGVSEQYF
TGTGCCAGCAGTCTTCCTTTTGCGGGAGTATCCGAGCAGTACTTC
>TRBV29-1|few|NA|TRBJ1-4
CSVRAPEPHLGFNEKLFF
TGCAGCGTTAGGGCCCCTGAGCCCCACTTGGGGTTTAATGAAAAACTGTTTTTT
>TRBV29-1|many|NA|TRBJ1-5
CSVRSGAPDQPQHF
TGCAGCGTCCGATCAGGGGCCCCTGATCAGCCCCAGCATTTT
>TRBV4-3|few|NA|TRBJ1-5
CASSQYQGGNQPQHF
TGCGCCAGCAGCCAGTACCAGGGAGGAAATCAGCCCCAGCATTTT
>TRBV19|NA|NA|TRBJ2-7
CASSSGPAGEQYF
TGTGCCAGTAGTTCGGGACCAGCGGGCGAGCAGTACTTC
>TRBV20-1|NA|NA|TRBJ1-5
CSAPNVNSNQPQHF
TGCAGTGCTCCGAACGTTAATAGCAATCAGCCCCAGCATTTT
>TRBV19|many|NA|TRBJ1-5
CATEHSTSNQPQHF
TGTGCCACTGAACACTCAACTAGCAATCAGCCCCAGCATTTT
>TRBV7-3|NA|TRBD2|TRBJ2-1
CASSLLAGGPGEQFF
TGTGCCAGCAGCCTCCTAGCGGGGGGGCCTGGTGAGCAGTTCTTC
>TRBV11-2|once|NA|TRBJ1-4
CASSLGALIATNEKLFF
TGTGCCAGCTCACTCGGGGCCTTAATTGCAACTAATGAAAAACTGTTTTTT
>TRBV6-2/TRBV6-3|NA|NA|TRBJ1-2
CASSRRGNYGYTF
TGTGCCAGCAGTCGCCGGGGCAACTATGGCTACACCTTC
>TRBV29-1|many|NA|TRBJ1-4
CSVMATNEKLFF
TGCAGCGTCATGGCAACTAATGAAAAACTGTTTTTT
>TRBV25-1|few|NA|TRBJ1-5
CASSARGRGNQPQHF
TGTGCCAGCAGTGCCCGTGGTAGGGGAAACCAGCCCCAGCATTTT
>TRBV4-1|many|NA|TRBJ1-6
CASSQEWGGPLHF
TGCGCCAGCAGCCAAGAATGGGGAGGACCCCTCCACTTT
>TRBV12-3/TRBV12-4|few|TRBD1|TRBJ2-7
CASSAPGQGVGEQYF
TGTGCCAGCAGTGCCCCCGGACAGGGGGTAGGGGAGCAGTACTTC
>TRBV7-8|many|NA|TRBJ2-7
CASSPDRFYEQYF
TGTGCCAGCAGCCCCGACAGGTTCTACGAGCAGTACTTC
>TRBV25-1|many|TRBD1|TRBJ2-7
CASSAHFGQGVSEQYF
TGTGCCAGCAGCGCCCACTTCGGACAGGGGGTTAGCGAGCAGTACTTC
>TRBV7-9|NA|TRBD1|TRBJ1-1
CASSATGNFAEAFF
TGCGCCAGCAGCGCGACAGGGAATTTCGCTGAAGCTTTCTTT
>TRBV24-1|NA|TRBD1|TRBJ2-5
CATSETGRVRETQYF
TGTGCCACCAGTGAGACAGGGCGAGTGCGGGAGACCCAGTACTTC
>TRBV20-1|NA|NA|TRBJ1-5
CSASTLGPGGNQPQHF
TGCAGTGCTTCAACACTAGGGCCTGGGGGCAATCAGCCCCAGCATTTT
>TRBV20-1|NA|NA|TRBJ1-4
CSAERERGKLFF
TGCAGTGCAGAGAGGGAAAGGGGTAAACTGTTTTTT
>TRBV7-2|many|NA|TRBJ2-7
CASSQGRSAGFEQYF
TGTGCCAGCAGCCAAGGAAGGTCTGCAGGCTTCGAGCAGTACTTC
>TRBV7-9|many|NA|TRBJ1-2
CASSLMPEPTHGYTF
TGTGCCAGCAGCTTAATGCCAGAACCTACCCATGGCTACACCTTC
>TRBV7-2|NA|TRBD2|TRBJ2-2
CASSLDAGASTGELFF
TGTGCCAGCAGCTTAGACGCGGGAGCCAGCACCGGGGAGCTGTTTTTT
>TRBV4-3|NA|NA|TRBJ1-1
CASSQQQGLGITEAFF
TGCGCCAGCAGCCAACAGCAGGGTCTCGGGATCACTGAAGCTTTCTTT
>TRBV2|many|NA|TRBJ1-2
CASSARQDIYYGYTF
TGTGCCAGCAGCGCTCGACAGGATATTTATTATGGCTACACCTTC
>TRBV24-1|few|TRBD1|TRBJ1-5
CATSDRTRQGSLSPQHF
TGTGCCACCAGTGATCGTACCCGACAGGGGAGTTTATCGCCCCAGCATTTT
>TRBV19|few|NA|TRBJ1-5
CASNGGRWGSNQPQHF
TGTGCCAGTAACGGGGGGCGATGGGGAAGCAATCAGCCCCAGCATTTT
>TRBV7-3|NA|TRBD1|TRBJ1-3
CASTDGRGRNTIYF
TGTGCCAGCACCGACGGCAGGGGGCGGAACACCATATACTTT
>TRBV5-1|many|NA|TRBJ1-5
CASSSAPGEPQHF
TGCGCCAGCAGCTCGGCACCGGGAGAACCCCAGCATTTT
>TRBV7-2|NA|NA|TRBJ1-5
CASSLNLGQNQPQHF
TGTGCCAGCAGCCTCAACCTAGGACAAAATCAGCCCCAGCATTTT